The rows below give T cell receptor beta chains drawn from one sample of a study of cytomegalovirus exposure and HLA in healthy donors. Assay: immunoSEQ multiplex PCR; the TCRdb copy retains only in-frame clones and omits some. The sample includes about 190,000 clones, roughly 80% seen only once; the top ten take less than 9%. The sequenced material came from PBMCs. The receptors originated from a man younger than 35 in good health and CMV-seropositive. The CDR3 runs from the conserved cysteine through the conserved F or W. D genes are given only for firm matches. A row's size may be missing; if present it is once, few, many or a size class.

TRBJ1-1 | TRBD1 | TRBV4-2 | once | CASSQGLTGGKRTEAFF | TGTGCCAGCAGCCAGGGGCTGACAGGGGGCAAGCGGACTGAAGCTTTCTTT
TRBJ2-3 | NA | TRBV4-3 | NA | CASSQVVSTDTQYF | TGCGCCAGCAGCCAAGTAGTAAGCACAGATACGCAGTATTTT
TRBJ1-1 | TRBD1 | TRBV7-9 | NA | CASRQGQAHTEAFF | TGTGCCAGCAGACAGGGACAGGCGCACACTGAAGCTTTCTTT
TRBJ2-7 | NA | TRBV27 | NA | CASSPRQVVAEQYF | TGTGCCAGCAGTCCACGCCAGGTAGTGGCCGAGCAGTACTTC
TRBJ2-5 | NA | TRBV9 | few | CASSVGAVQETQYF | TGTGCCAGCAGCGTAGGGGCAGTCCAAGAGACCCAGTACTTC
TRBJ2-1 | TRBD2 | TRBV6-5 | NA | CASSRWTSGNGEQFF | TGTGCCAGCAGTCGTTGGACTAGCGGGAACGGGGAGCAGTTCTTC
TRBJ2-3 | TRBD2 | TRBV29-1 | NA | CSGWTSSTDTQYF | TGCAGCGGGTGGACTAGCAGCACAGATACGCAGTATTTT
TRBJ1-2 | TRBD1 | TRBV11-1 | NA | CASSSGVGGAGYGYTF | TGTGCCAGCAGCAGCGGAGTAGGGGGCGCTGGCTATGGCTACACCTTC
TRBJ1-2 | NA | TRBV13 | NA | CASSSLDRRAPSNYGYTF | TGTGCCAGCAGCTCCCTTGACAGGCGAGCCCCTTCTAACTATGGCTACACCTTC
TRBJ2-1 | NA | TRBV5-4 | NA | CASSLGLNEQFF | TGTGCCAGCAGCTTGGGGCTCAATGAGCAGTTCTTC
TRBJ2-7 | TRBD1 | TRBV6-6 | NA | CASSQTGPPSGEQYF | TGTGCCAGCAGCCAGACAGGGCCCCCCTCGGGAGAGCAGTACTTC
TRBJ2-7 | TRBD1 | TRBV7-9 | NA | CASSRIQGNENEQYF | TGTGCCAGCAGCCGGATACAGGGGAATGAGAACGAGCAGTACTTC
TRBJ2-1 | TRBD1 | TRBV5-1 | NA | CASSGGTGNNEQFF | TGCGCCAGCAGCGGGGGGACAGGGAACAATGAGCAGTTCTTC
TRBJ2-3 | NA | TRBV5-4 | NA | CASSPSGSTDTQYF | TGTGCCAGCAGCCCGTCAGGATCGACAGATACGCAGTATTTT
TRBJ2-1 | NA | TRBV9 | NA | CASQTVGHNEQFF | TGTGCCAGCCAGACTGTGGGGCACAATGAGCAGTTCTTC
TRBJ2-3 | NA | TRBV18 | NA | CASSPSRSSTDTQYF | TGTGCCAGCTCACCGAGCAGGTCGAGCACAGATACGCAGTATTTT
TRBJ2-7 | TRBD1 | TRBV19 | NA | CASSLEWGQGPLYEQYF | TGTGCCAGTAGCTTGGAGTGGGGACAGGGGCCTCTATACGAGCAGTACTTC
TRBJ1-3 | NA | TRBV6-1 | NA | CAGERDKGLGTIYF | TGTGCCGGAGAGCGGGACAAGGGCTTAGGCACCATATATTTT
TRBJ2-5 | NA | TRBV6-1 | NA | CASSAEPPRDWRRETQYF | TGTGCCAGCAGTGCCGAACCGCCACGGGACTGGCGGAGGGAGACCCAGTACTTC
TRBJ2-3 | TRBD1 | TRBV6-5 | NA | CASSMLTGAWDTQYF | TGTGCCAGCAGTATGCTGACAGGGGCTTGGGATACGCAGTATTTT
TRBJ1-2 | TRBD1 | TRBV5-8 | NA | CASSLLRQGAPGYTF | TGTGCCAGCAGCTTGTTGAGACAGGGGGCACCTGGCTACACCTTC
TRBJ2-7 | NA | TRBV30 | once | CAWSVRSGSDEQYF | TGTGCCTGGAGTGTACGTTCCGGTTCCGACGAGCAGTACTTC
TRBJ1-5 | NA | TRBV29-1 | NA | CSVEDLQGGDQPQHF | TGCAGCGTTGAAGATCTCCAGGGAGGAGATCAGCCCCAGCATTTT
TRBJ2-5 | TRBD2 | TRBV28 | NA | CASSLRSSGRAETQYF | TGTGCCAGCAGCCTTAGGTCTAGCGGGAGGGCAGAGACCCAGTACTTC
TRBJ2-3 | TRBD2 | TRBV9 | few | CASRVGLATTDTQYF | TGTGCCAGCAGGGTCGGACTAGCGACGACAGATACGCAGTATTTT
TRBJ2-7 | TRBD2 | TRBV6-1 | few | CASSEWLAGVGEQYF | TGTGCCAGCAGTGAATGGCTAGCGGGAGTGGGGGAGCAGTACTTC
TRBJ2-1 | TRBD2 | TRBV4-2 | NA | CASSQALAGGGEQFF | TGTGCCAGCAGCCAAGCGCTAGCGGGAGGTGGGGAGCAGTTCTTC
TRBJ2-5 | TRBD1 | TRBV27 | NA | CASSTRQGAKTQYF | TGTGCCAGCAGTACCCGACAGGGGGCGAAGACCCAGTACTTC
TRBJ2-4 | NA | TRBV27 | once | CASSWGGGGGNIQYF | TGTGCCAGCAGTTGGGGAGGGGGAGGGGGTAACATTCAGTACTTC
TRBJ2-7 | NA | TRBV28 | NA | CASETTSHWGEQYF | TGTGCCAGCGAGACAACTAGTCATTGGGGCGAGCAGTACTTC
TRBJ2-7 | NA | TRBV6-1 | NA | CASSRQENLYEQYF | TGTGCCAGCAGCCGACAGGAGAATTTGTACGAGCAGTACTTC
TRBJ2-7 | NA | TRBV5-6 | NA | CASSLYYEQYF | TGTGCCAGCAGCTTGTACTACGAGCAGTACTTC
TRBJ2-7 | TRBD1 | TRBV4-3 | NA | CASSPNGDRGTYEQYF | TGCGCCAGCAGCCCCAACGGGGACAGGGGAACCTACGAGCAGTACTTC
TRBJ2-3 | NA | TRBV11-2 | NA | CASSLSPRTDTQYF | TGTGCCAGCAGCTTAAGCCCGCGCACAGATACGCAGTATTTT
TRBJ1-4 | TRBD1 | TRBV7-9 | NA | CASSSDRDEKLFF | TGTGCCAGCAGCTCGGACAGGGACGAAAAACTGTTTTTT
TRBJ2-7 | TRBD1 | TRBV19 | NA | CASSPGTGRYEQYF | TGTGCCAGTAGCCCCGGGACAGGGCGATACGAGCAGTACTTC
TRBJ2-2 | TRBD2 | TRBV5-4 | NA | CASSPSGPGELFF | TGTGCCAGCAGCCCTAGCGGGCCCGGGGAGCTGTTTTTT
TRBJ2-7 | TRBD2 | TRBV19 | NA | CASSIVTSGFYEQYF | TGTGCCAGTAGTATAGTGACTAGCGGTTTCTACGAGCAGTACTTC
TRBJ1-1 | NA | TRBV7-6 | NA | CASSYPYGNTEAFF | TGTGCCAGCAGCTACCCGTACGGGAACACTGAAGCTTTCTTT
TRBJ1-5 | TRBD1 | TRBV27 | NA | CASSRDREGQPQHF | TGTGCCAGCAGCCGGGACAGGGAGGGTCAGCCCCAGCATTTT
TRBJ2-2 | TRBD2 | TRBV12-5 | once | CASGLDPGVAGGFTGELFF | TGTGCTAGTGGTTTGGACCCCGGGGTAGCGGGAGGGTTCACCGGGGAGCTGTTTTTT
TRBJ2-7 | TRBD1 | TRBV9 | NA | CASSVGTGGSEQYF | TGTGCCAGCAGCGTGGGGACAGGAGGCTCCGAGCAGTACTTC
TRBJ1-2 | TRBD1 | TRBV7-2 | NA | CASSLGTGNYGYTF | TGTGCCAGCAGCTTAGGGACAGGGAACTATGGCTACACCTTC
TRBJ2-7 | TRBD2 | TRBV5-8 | NA | CASRSGLAGVGYEQYF | TGTGCCAGCAGATCCGGACTAGCGGGAGTCGGTTACGAGCAGTACTTC
TRBJ1-1 | NA | TRBV4-2 | few | CASSQSEGGATEAFF | TGTGCCAGCAGCCAATCCGAAGGAGGGGCAACTGAAGCTTTCTTT
TRBJ1-2 | NA | TRBV28 | few | CASIMAQGYGYTF | TGTGCCAGCATCATGGCACAGGGATACGGCTACACCTTC